A single sample gave rise to the 12 T cell receptor beta chains below, sequenced in a study of CD8+ T cells in alopecia areata. cDNA prepared by RNA extraction and subsequent reverse transcription served as the template for sequencing. Generated by immunoSEQ multiplex PCR, the TCRdb table keeps only in-frame clones and is missing some. The repertoire holds 160,000 or so clones, with about 51% as singletons. Sample: CD8+ T cells sorted from blood, taken at week 0. The origin of the receptors is a human donor with alopecia areata.

This chain connects TRBV5-1 to TRBJ2-3, with 10 bases aligning to TRBD1. This CDR3 region has 15 residues. The germline CDR1 and CDR2 sequences are SGHRS and YFSETQ. With V trimmed by 4 bases and J by 4 bases, 6 bases remained unmatched. CDR3 protein: CASSPRDRGPDTQYF. Written as DNA, the CDR3 is TGCGCCAGCAGCCCCCGGGACAGGGGCCCAGATACGCAGTATTTT.

This clone was observed a handful of times. The chain couples TRBV29-1 to TRBJ1-2; D might be TRBD1 (5 bases). V shed 4 bases and J shed 4 bases, with 10 bases lying between them. The CDR3 consists of 12 residues. Germline values: CDR1 SQVTM, CDR2 ANQGSEA. The chain's CDR3 is CSVVTGAYGYTF. CDR3 nucleotide sequence: TGCAGCGTTGTAACTGGGGCCTATGGCTACACCTTC.

The chain links TRBV29-1 to TRBJ2-1; 7 nucleotides align to TRBD1. The CDR3 spans 13 residues. J gave up 6 bases and V 5 bases, and 7 bases lay outside the gene matches. CDR1 is SQVTM and CDR2 is ANQGSEA in the germline V gene. The CDR3 protein is CSVLDNRGNEQFF. The CDR3 DNA follows: TGCAGCGTTCTAGATAACAGGGGCAATGAGCAGTTCTTC.

The rearrangement links TRBV5-6 to TRBJ1-2, with D possibly TRBD1 on 5 matching bases. The CDR3 spans 13 residues. Germline V gene lookup returns CDR1 SGHDT and CDR2 YYEEEE. V shed 10 bases and J shed 8 bases, with 21 bases lying between them. CDR3: CASTTGWGEGYTF. The CDR3 coding sequence is TGTGCCTCCACTACTGGCTGGGGCGAGGGCTACACCTTC.

The V call is TRBV7-2, the J call TRBJ2-1, with 8 bases identical to TRBD2. Germline V gives CDR1 SGHTA, CDR2 FQGNSA. With V trimmed by 1 base and J by 6 bases, 8 bases remained unmatched. The CDR3 sequence is 16 residues long. CDR3 DNA: TGTGCCAGCAGCTTAGGGTCGGGGGGGCGGAGCAATGAGCAGTTCTTC. It specifies CASSLGSGGRSNEQFF.

This chain uses TRBV13 with TRBJ2-7; D is unclear. V dropped 0 bases and J dropped 3 bases, with 9 bases sitting between them. Germline V gene lookup returns CDR1 PRHDT and CDR2 FYEKMQ (reference sequence). The CDR3 extends over 14 amino acids. The CDR3 bases are TGTGCCAGCAGCTTAGGCCACGGCAACTACGAGCAGTACTTC. It specifies CASSLGHGNYEQYF.

The gene calls are TRBV23-1 and TRBJ2-7; a weak D match, TRBD1 (5 bases). TRBV23-1 is designated an ORF whose function remains uncertain. The V and J ends lost 4 bases and 2 bases respectively, with 12 bases between them. The CDR3 is 14 amino acids. The DNA for the CDR3 is TGCGCCAGCAGTCTCAGGACACAGGCCTACGAGCAGTACTTC. Translating gives CASSLRTQAYEQYF.

The rearrangement joins TRBV10-2 to TRBJ2-1; D unclear. Germline CDR1 reads WSHSY; CDR2 reads SAAADI. The CDR3 extends over 11 amino acids. Trimming removed 3 bases at V and 9 bases at J, with 6 bases between. CDR3 in DNA: TGCGCCAGCAGTGACTGGCCTGAGCAGTTCTTC. It encodes CASSDWPEQFF.

The chain combines TRBV9 with TRBJ2-1; no clear D. V dropped 0 bases and J dropped 0 bases, with 7 bases sitting between them. The CDR3 runs 15 residues. Germline CDR1 SGDLS, CDR2 YYNGEE. CDR3 sequence: CASSVAASSYNEQFF. CDR3 DNA: TGTGCCAGCAGCGTAGCCGCCAGCTCCTACAATGAGCAGTTCTTC.

The CDR3 nucleotides read TGTGCCACCAGCAGCGGGGATTTGAGGCCCCAGCATTTT. It yields the protein CATSSGDLRPQHF. The genes are TRBV15 and TRBJ1-5; D uncertain. Germline values: CDR1 LNHNV, CDR2 YYDKDF (reference sequence). There are 13 residues in the CDR3. Deletions cut 3 bases from V and 9 bases from J, with 12 bases between.

This clone occurred a few times. V and J are TRBV4-1 and TRBJ1-2; D is unresolved. Trimming took off 0 bases at V and 8 bases at J, with 7 bases between the two ends. CDR1 is MGHRA, CDR2 YSYEKL, per germline. The CDR3 covers 12 residues. CDR3 in amino acids: CASSQDLRGYTF. DNA for the CDR3: TGCGCCAGCAGCCAAGATTTAAGGGGCTACACCTTC.

The chain has TRBV29-1 and TRBJ2-2, with 10 bases that match TRBD1. V lost 6 bases, J lost 4 bases, and 8 bases stayed unmatched. Germline loops: CDR1 SQVTM, CDR2 ANQGSEA. The CDR3 loop spans 15 amino acids. In nucleotides, the CDR3 is TGCAGCGTCGAGGGACAGGGGCATACCACCGGGGAGCTGTTTTTT. It translates to CSVEGQGHTTGELFF.